The next 23 T cell receptor beta chains were all read from a single sample in a study of shared T cell receptors in the human thymus. Data came from immunoSEQ multiplex PCR; TCRdb stores just in-frame clones and leaves some out. The sample contains some 760,000 clones, approximately 83% of which appear only once. These same records also appear under a second study, on human thymus T cells.

The sample comprised thymocytes. These receptors came from a girl under two years old with a congenital heart defect.

The chain has TRBV2 and TRBJ1-6; 9 bases agree with TRBD1. V shed 6 bases, J shed 0 bases, and the junction held 9 bases outside the gene matches. Looked up from germline, CDR1 is SNHLY and CDR2 is FYNNEI. The CDR3 spans 18 residues. CDR3 residues: CASSVRDRDSSYNSPLHF. As DNA, the CDR3 is TGTGCCAGCAGCGTCCGGGACAGGGACAGCTCCTATAATTCACCCCTCCACTTT.

The chain combines TRBV5-4 with TRBJ2-7; 7 bases agree with TRBD1. CDR1 SGHNT and CDR2 YYREEE come from the germline V gene (reference sequence). V lost 0 bases and J lost 3; bases outside the gene matches: 6. The CDR3 has 15 residues. In DNA form, the CDR3 reads TGTGCCAGCAGCTTGGACCCCGGGACAGTCTACGAGCAGTACTTC. Its protein product is CASSLDPGTVYEQYF.

The chain is built from TRBV5-1 and TRBJ1-1, with TRBD1 as a possible D gene (5 bases). With 8 bases removed from V and 4 bases from J, the gap between germline ends came to 18 bases. Germline CDR1 reads SGHRS; CDR2 reads YFSETQ. CDR3 length: 14 residues. The CDR3 loop reads CASTNSGLRTEAFF. CDR3 nucleotide sequence: TGCGCCAGTACCAACTCAGGGCTTCGCACTGAAGCTTTCTTT.

This clone was observed a handful of times. The rearrangement uses TRBV19 and TRBJ2-3; TRBD2 might be the D (7 bases). Trimming shortened V by 10 bases and J by 2 bases, and 19 bases separated the two germline ends. This CDR3 contains 15 residues. Germline V lookup: CDR1 LNHDA, CDR2 SQIVND (reference sequence). CDR3 bases: TGTGCCACTGGGGAGGGGGGCGCTGCCACAGATACGCAGTATTTT. This sequence encodes CATGEGGAATDTQYF.

The chain is built from TRBV6-1 and TRBJ2-7; TRBD1 matches 10 bases. The CDR3 totals 15 residues. Germline-derived CDR1 and CDR2 are MNHNS and SASEGT. Trimming at V came to 5 bases and at J to 5 bases, leaving 9 bases not matched to a gene. Written as DNA, the CDR3 is TGTGCCAGCAGTCCCCTAGGGACAGGGGTGGACGAGCAGTACTTC. This translates into CASSPLGTGVDEQYF.

In its sample, this clone was seen a few times. The J gene is TRBJ2-1, the V gene TRBV10-1; 7 nucleotides match TRBD1. Trimming took 0 bases from V and 0 from J; bases not matched to a gene: 5. CDR1 is WNHNN and CDR2 is SYGVQD in the germline V gene (reference sequence). The CDR3 has 17 amino acids. CDR3 sequence reads: CASSESRQGSSYNEQFF. As DNA, the CDR3 is TGCGCCAGCAGTGAGTCGCGACAGGGTAGCTCCTACAATGAGCAGTTCTTC.

The J gene is TRBJ2-5, the V gene TRBV5-1, with 8 bases that match TRBD2. The V gene's germline CDR1 is SGHRS and CDR2 YFSETQ. The CDR3 has 16 amino acids. J was trimmed by 0 bases and V by 4 bases; bases with no gene match: 8. CDR3 region: CASSTFRGGNQETQYF. CDR3 nucleotides: TGCGCCAGCAGCACCTTCCGGGGGGGGAACCAAGAGACCCAGTACTTC.

The CDR3, as DNA: TGTGCCAGCAGCTTAGAAGGGGAGCAGGGGGCCCTCCACTTT. Translated, it gives CASSLEGEQGALHF. The V call is TRBV7-9, the J call TRBJ1-6; 7 nucleotides align to TRBD1. The CDR3 has 14 amino acids. Germline CDR1 and CDR2: SEHNR and FQNEAQ (reference sequence). Trimming cost V 1 base and J 14 bases; bases outside gene matches: 8.

The chain links TRBV5-1 to TRBJ1-2, with 7 bases identical to TRBD1. Unmatched junction bases numbered 7, after V lost 4 bases and J lost 4 bases. The CDR3 loop spans 14 amino acids. Germline V CDR1 and CDR2: SGHRS, YFSETQ. In DNA form, the CDR3 reads TGCGCCAGCAGCACCCGGGACAGTTTCTATGGCTACACCTTC. This translates into CASSTRDSFYGYTF. The variable domain in full, completed from reference TRBV5-1 and TRBJ1-2, reads KAGVTQTPRYLIKTRGQQVTLSCSPISGHRSVSWYQQTPGQGLQFLFEYFSETQRNKGNFPGRFSGRQFSNSRSEMNVSTLELGDSALYLCASSTRDSFYGYTFGSGTRLTVV.

The CDR3 sequence: CASSLRLAEGLKATYNEQFF. Here the CDR3 DNA reads TGTGCCAGCAGTCTGAGACTAGCGGAGGGACTGAAGGCAACCTACAATGAGCAGTTCTTC. This chain connects TRBV4-2 to TRBJ2-1; 9 nucleotides align to TRBD2. There are 20 residues in the CDR3. V shed 6 bases and J 2 bases; nucleotides not matched to a gene: 20. Germline values: CDR1 LGHNA, CDR2 YNFKEQ.

V and J are TRBV9 and TRBJ2-3; D may be TRBD2 (7 bases). Germline V gene lookup returns CDR1 SGDLS and CDR2 YYNGEE. Trimming removed 4 bases at V and 4 bases at J, with 16 bases between. This CDR3 is 15 amino acids long. CDR3 in DNA: TGTGCCAGCAGCTCCAGCGGGCGGGGGCCAGATACGCAGTATTTT. Its translation is CASSSSGRGPDTQYF. Supplemented by reference TRBV9 and TRBJ2-3, the full variable domain reads DSGVTQTPKHLITATGQRVTLRCSPRSGDLSVYWYQQSLDQGLQFLIQYYNGEERAKGNILERFSAQQFPDLHSELNLSSLELGDSALYFCASSSSGRGPDTQYFGPGTRLTVL.

CDR3 sequence reads: CASSQDCPGGECGRGEKLFF. CDR3 DNA sequence: TGTGCCAGCAGCCAAGATTGTCCTGGAGGCGAGTGTGGACGCGGGGAAAAACTGTTTTTT. The rearrangement uses TRBV14 and TRBJ1-4, with D uncertain. The germline V gene encodes CDR1 SGHDN and CDR2 FVKESK. V dropped 0 bases and J dropped 8 bases, with 28 bases sitting between them. This CDR3 region has 20 residues.

This clone has more than one count but fewer than ten. The rearrangement uses TRBV9 and TRBJ2-5; D not certain. The CDR3 covers 13 residues. Trimming removed 4 bases at V and 3 bases at J, with 10 bases between. Per germline, CDR1 SGDLS and CDR2 YYNGEE. The CDR3 reads CASSPHREETQYF. The CDR3 DNA is TGTGCCAGCAGCCCCCACAGAGAAGAGACCCAGTACTTC.

J is TRBJ2-3 and V is TRBV7-2, with 8 bases that match TRBD2. Trimming took 5 bases from V and 5 from J; bases not matched to a gene: 15. This CDR3 region has 17 residues. CDR1 SGHTA and CDR2 FQGNSA come from the germline V gene. CDR3 in amino acids: CASSPRGGQLLVDTQYF. CDR3 in DNA: TGTGCCAGCAGCCCCCGCGGGGGGCAATTGCTAGTAGATACGCAGTATTTT.

This clone is a singleton in its sample. The chain carries TRBV28 and TRBJ1-2; 9 nucleotides align to TRBD1. This CDR3 region has 14 residues. The J segment lost 9 bases and the V segment lost 7 bases, leaving 12 bases of the junction unmatched. Germline-derived CDR1 and CDR2 are MDHEN and SYDVKM. The CDR3 here is CASTPPGTGFCYTF. CDR3 sequence (DNA): TGTGCCAGCACCCCTCCCGGGACAGGGTTTTGCTACACCTTC.

The chain links TRBV11-3 to TRBJ2-1; TRBD1 matches at 10 bases. V was pared by 5 bases and J by 10 bases, with 14 bases of the junction left unmatched. The CDR3 length is 16 residues. The germline CDR1 and CDR2 sequences are SGHNT and YENEEA. DNA for the CDR3: TGTGCCAGCAGCCCCCTCCGTGGGACAGGGGTCTTCGAGCAGTTCTTC. Its protein product is CASSPLRGTGVFEQFF.

The genes are TRBV19 and TRBJ2-7; 9 nucleotides match TRBD1. V trimming: 5 bases; J trimming: 5 bases; junction bases outside the gene matches: 1. CDR3 length equals 12 residues. CDR1 LNHDA and CDR2 SQIVND come from the germline V gene (reference sequence). CDR3 protein: CASSGDRDEQYF. The CDR3 nucleotides read TGTGCCAGTAGTGGGGACAGGGACGAGCAGTACTTC.

This sequence joins TRBV2 and TRBJ1-3; the D is unclear. The germline gives CDR1 SNHLY, CDR2 FYNNEI. This CDR3 is 16 amino acids long. The V end was cut by 5 bases, the J end by 0 bases, with 14 bases between. CDR3 DNA: TGTGCCAGCAGTCCCCTTATGGGCTACTCTGGAAACACCATATATTTT. This sequence encodes CASSPLMGYSGNTIYF.

The chain uses TRBV9 and TRBJ2-3, with 13 nucleotides matching TRBD2. Looked up from germline, CDR1 is SGDLS and CDR2 is YYNGEE. With V trimmed by 0 bases and J by 0 bases, 4 bases remained unmatched. The CDR3 runs 18 residues. The CDR3 coding sequence is TGTGCCAGCAGCGTAGAACTAGCGGGGGGGCATAGCACAGATACGCAGTATTTT. This translates into CASSVELAGGHSTDTQYF.

The chain is built from TRBV5-1 and TRBJ1-1; 9 bases agree with TRBD1. Germline V lookup: CDR1 SGHRS, CDR2 YFSETQ. Unmatched junction bases numbered 12, after V lost 4 bases and J lost 8 bases. The CDR3 sequence is 15 residues long. The CDR3 coding sequence is TGCGCCAGCAGCCTAAGGAGTACAGGGGGCAAAGAAGCTTTCTTT. This encodes CASSLRSTGGKEAFF.

The chain couples TRBV7-2 to TRBJ1-2; no reliable D call. The germline V gene encodes CDR1 SGHTA and CDR2 FQGNSA. V lost 2 bases and J lost 6, with 7 bases in between. This CDR3 comprises 12 residues. This CDR3 is CASSLTRDGYTF. CDR3 nucleotides: TGTGCCAGCAGCTTAACTCGGGATGGCTACACCTTC.

V gene TRBV6-5 combines with J gene TRBJ1-6; 8 bases match TRBD1. From germline, CDR1 is MNHEY and CDR2 SVGAGI. This CDR3 is 16 amino acids long. The V segment lost 2 bases and the J segment 7 bases; nucleotides outside the gene matches: 7. CDR3 bases: TGTGCCAGCAGTTACGTTCGGACAGGGCGAAATTCACCCCTCCACTTT. Protein product: CASSYVRTGRNSPLHF.

Only a few counts were recorded for this clone. This chain joins TRBV28 and TRBJ2-3; perhaps TRBD2 as D (7 bases). Germline assignment: CDR1 MDHEN and CDR2 SYDVKM. The V and J ends lost 5 bases and 4 bases respectively, with 10 bases between them. CDR3 length equals 13 residues. The CDR3 DNA reads TGTGCCAGCAGTCCGGGGGGCGCAGATACGCAGTATTTT. The encoded protein is CASSPGGADTQYF.